This T cell receptor beta chain was identified during a study of CD8 T cells in Susac syndrome. CDR1 and CDR2 from the germline V gene are LGHDT and YNNKEL (reference sequence). V lost 6 bases to trimming and J lost 2 bases, with 15 bases between them. The CDR3 has 15 residues. Peripheral blood CD8+ and CD4+ T cells were profiled by TCR beta sequencing. TEMRA cells were enriched by FACS, while CD8+ and CD4+ T cells were obtained through a negative isolation that was performed magnetically. Reverse transcription of about 0.5 to 1 ug RNA was carried out with random hexamers. TCRdb recomputed calls from the immunoSEQ multiplex PCR reads with MiXCR, one row per CDR3 protein. There are under 150,000 distinct CDR3 sequences in the sample; 91% occur only once, and around 0.24% lies in the top ten.

Sequences were obtained from CD8+ T cells from PBMCs. This clonotype was sampled from a human donor with multiple sclerosis. The gene calls are TRBV3-1 and TRBJ2-3; D possibly matches TRBD1 or TRBD2 (7 bases each). The CDR3 coding sequence is TGTGCCAGCAGAGGGAGGGGACAGATCACAGATACGCAGTATTTT. It encodes CASRGRGQITDTQYF.